These T cell receptor beta chains were read from a single sample in a study of blood T cell repertoires in COVID-19. Using immunoSEQ multiplex PCR, the repertoire was profiled, and TCRdb retains in-frame clones only, with some absent. The data hold a few hundred thousand clones, with around 80% observed a single time. Sequenced: peripheral blood. The source of these receptors is a human donor in a cohort sampled during active COVID-19. CDR3s leave out the opening cysteine and the closing phenylalanine or tryptophan. Expanded clones get a size class; other rows say once, few or many, or leave the size out.

clone_size v_call cdr3_aa
- TRBV7-2 ASSYPPPGFTEAF
- TRBV10-1 ASSPQNTYEQY
- TRBV28 ASTPGGVSYEQY
- TRBV7-2 ASSTRDPSNSPLH
- TRBV7-9 ASSRDRAGANVLT
- TRBV9 ASSVGSRESDTQY
- TRBV3-1/TRBV3-2 ASSQDKKRGTNTGELF
- TRBV27 ASSSRDRPEAF
few TRBV5-4 ASSLGQGENTEAF
- TRBV6-5 ASRWGGGSYNEQF
- TRBV5-5 ASSRRPDSNQPQH
- TRBV20-1 SALDRVIQY
- TRBV10-2 ASRDFSSTDTQY
few TRBV19 ASRAGAQPQH
- TRBV28 ASSLLAKNSEKLF
few TRBV6-5 ASSILAGGRETQY
many TRBV28 ASSLGPSGGRSGNTIY
- TRBV5-1 ASSLAGTSGAYNEQF
- TRBV7-2 ASTETLAGGPYEQY
- TRBV30 AWSVGAGGGYT
- TRBV3-1/TRBV3-2 ASSQRAGVATQY
- TRBV19 ASRRTGYNEQF
- TRBV7-8 ASRLRLAGGYGGELF
- TRBV28 ASSPRDESSYNEQF
- TRBV24-1 ATSDRGYGYT
- TRBV29-1 SPSRDRGGMDNTIY
- TRBV7-9 ASSSDLGDSPLH
- TRBV2 ASSYSNEQF
- TRBV19 ASSPRFGTSFYNEQF
- TRBV5-1 ASSLRLASYEQY
- TRBV12-5 ASGLRGGTEAF
- TRBV24-1 ATSDHRGWTDTQY
- TRBV6-5 ASSWTADYEQY
- TRBV5-1 ASSLAITRTNYGYT